This TCR beta chain was sequenced in a study of cytomegalovirus exposure and HLA in healthy donors. Broader study findings: About 87% or about 30% of the time was how often most TCR beta V segments were productive, according to an earlier analysis. Sequencing likely generated an artifact that appeared as a cluster of highly shared sequence variants.

To note about this clone: The antigen is not known.

PCR employed 60 Vbeta and 13 Jbeta primers. Clones were read by immunoSEQ multiplex PCR, and TCRdb kept only the in-frame ones, dropping some. In the table there are about 150,000 clones, around 57% of which are singletons. The sequence was obtained from a male donor in good health and CMV-seronegative. Material for sequencing was PBMCs.

The CDR3 is CASSLVQVEASLNTIYF. CDR3 coding DNA: TGTGCCAGCAGCTTAGTTCAAGTCGAGGCCTCATTAAACACCATATATTTT. The rearrangement links TRBV7-6 to TRBJ1-3; D is unresolved. Germline V gene data show CDR1 as SGHVS and CDR2 as FNYEAQ. The CDR3 runs 17 residues. V dropped 1 base and J dropped 6 bases, with 19 bases sitting between them.